Listed here are 26 T cell receptor beta chains from one sample, sequenced in a study of identical twins' blood T cells. TCRdb redid the calling of the 5' RACE reads with MiXCR, one entry per CDR3 protein. The profile shows roughly 380,000 distinct CDR3 sequences, about 28% of them singletons. The sample taken for sequencing was PBMCs. The receptors were sampled from a woman aged 18 to 50 in good health.

This clonotype was counted ten times or more. An end of the junction differs from the germline gene, which may be a read error. The chain has TRBV6-2 or TRBV6-3 and TRBJ2-2, with 10 bases aligning to TRBD2. This CDR3 region has 18 residues. Per the germline V gene, CDR1 is MNHEY and CDR2 is SVGEGT. CDR3 protein: CASKLSLAGILQTGELFF. DNA for the CDR3: TGTGCTAGCAAACTTTCACTAGCGGGAATTTTGCAAACCGGGGAGCTGTTTTTT.

The chain couples TRBV6-6 to TRBJ1-1, with D possibly TRBD1 on 5 matching bases. Per germline, CDR1 MNHNY and CDR2 SVGAGI (reference sequence). The CDR3 runs to 14 residues. With 7 bases removed from V and 6 bases from J, the gap between germline ends came to 18 bases. DNA of the CDR3: TGTGCCAGCATCCCATCCGTCCCGGGACCTGAAGCTTTCTTT. This codes for CASIPSVPGPEAFF.

The rearrangement links TRBV19 to TRBJ1-5; 8 bases fit TRBD1. Germline V gene sequence: CDR1 LNHDA, CDR2 SQIVND (reference sequence). The J segment lost 4 bases and the V segment lost 8 bases, leaving 10 bases of the junction unmatched. This CDR3 is 15 amino acids long. The CDR3 DNA is TGTGCCAGTTATTCAGGGACAGGACCAAATCAGCCCCAGCATTTT. This gives the protein CASYSGTGPNQPQHF.

This rearrangement joins TRBV3-1 to TRBJ2-2; D remains ambiguous. Deletions cut 6 bases from V and 7 bases from J, with 12 bases between. The length of the CDR3 is 13 residues. Germline V gene lookup returns CDR1 LGHDT and CDR2 YNNKEL (reference sequence). The CDR3 reads CASRLEGVGELFF. The CDR3 nucleotides are TGTGCCAGCAGGCTCGAAGGTGTCGGGGAGCTGTTTTTT.

V and J are TRBV29-1 and TRBJ1-4; a weak D match, TRBD1 (6 bases). With 5 bases removed from V and 5 bases from J, the gap between germline ends came to 12 bases. The CDR3 has 13 residues. Germline V gene sequence: CDR1 SQVTM, CDR2 ANQGSEA. The CDR3 coding sequence is TGCAGCGTTAATGGGGGGCCGAATGAAAAACTGTTTTTT. This translates into CSVNGGPNEKLFF.

The chain couples TRBV18 to TRBJ1-5; the D is unclear. Germline V gives CDR1 KGHSH, CDR2 LQKENI. This CDR3 comprises 14 residues. Trimming cost V 6 bases and J 4 bases, with 13 bases left between them. This CDR3 is CASSSGLNNQPQHF. The CDR3 region has the DNA TGTGCCAGCTCCTCAGGACTGAATAATCAGCCCCAGCATTTT.

The chain is built from TRBV6-2 or TRBV6-3 and TRBJ2-1; unclear D gene. Germline values: CDR1 MNHEY, CDR2 SVGEGT. This CDR3 spans 13 amino acids. Trimming left V 1 base short and J 9 bases short, with 10 bases between. The chain's CDR3 is CASSYYSVGEQFF. The DNA of the CDR3 is TGTGCCAGCAGTTACTATTCGGTGGGTGAGCAGTTCTTC.

This clonotype has just a few counts. The genes are TRBV19 and TRBJ2-7; the match to TRBD2 covers 10 bases. With V trimmed by 7 bases and J by 4 bases, 10 bases remained unmatched. The length of the CDR3 is 15 residues. The germline V gene has CDR1 LNHDA and CDR2 SQIVND (reference sequence). CDR3: CASNRAGGLQYEQYF. The DNA for the CDR3 is TGTGCCAGTAACCGAGCGGGAGGGCTTCAGTACGAGCAGTACTTC. Using reference TRBV19 and TRBJ2-7 for the parts outside the CDR3, the full variable domain is DGGITQSPKYLFRKEGQNVTLSCEQNLNHDAMYWYRQDPGQGLRLIYYSQIVNDFQKGDIAEGYSVSREKKESFPLTVTSAQKNPTAFYLCASNRAGGLQYEQYFGPGTRLTVT.

The chain recombines TRBV6-2 or TRBV6-3 with TRBJ1-4, with D hard to call. In germline, CDR1 is MNHEY, CDR2 SVGEGT. The CDR3 length is 16 residues. Trimming stripped 8 bases from V and 7 bases from J, with 23 bases between. For the CDR3, the DNA is TGTGCCAGCTCACCACGGGCCACGATTGGGTCTGAAAAACTGTTTTTT. Protein: CASSPRATIGSEKLFF.

About this clonotype: The junction departs from germline at one end; a sequencing error may be responsible. The chain links TRBV4-2 to TRBJ2-1, with 9 bases lining up with TRBD2. Germline CDR1 LGHNA, CDR2 YNFKEQ. The CDR3 totals 16 residues. CDR3 sequence: CASSQVLAGAYNGQFF. DNA of the CDR3: TGTGCCAGCAGCCAGGTTTTAGCGGGGGCTTACAATGGGCAGTTCTTC.

The chain combines TRBV29-1 with TRBJ1-2; D not resolved. Germline V gives CDR1 SQVTM, CDR2 ANQGSEA. The CDR3 contains 12 residues. Trimming took off 7 bases at V and 0 bases at J, with 9 bases between the two ends. The CDR3 DNA follows: TGCAGCGGGCTCTTCGCTAACTATGGCTACACCTTC. Its translation: CSGLFANYGYTF.

This clonotype was seen ten or more times. The V gene is TRBV19, the J gene TRBJ2-2; D might be TRBD2 (5 bases). Germline V gene lookup returns CDR1 LNHDA and CDR2 SQIVND (reference sequence). The length of the CDR3 is 15 residues. Trimming cost V 1 base and J 0 bases, with 6 bases left between them. Here the CDR3 DNA reads TGTGCCAGTAGTATAGCGGGGTCGAACACCGGGGAGCTGTTTTTT. Its protein product is CASSIAGSNTGELFF. Full variable domain (remainder filled in from reference TRBV19 and TRBJ2-2): DGGITQSPKYLFRKEGQNVTLSCEQNLNHDAMYWYRQDPGQGLRLIYYSQIVNDFQKGDIAEGYSVSREKKESFPLTVTSAQKNPTAFYLCASSIAGSNTGELFFGEGSRLTVL.

CDR3 in amino acids: CASSRGGATDTQYF. The CDR3 DNA is TGTGCCAGCAGTCGCGGGGGGGCCACAGATACGCAGTATTTT. The chain recombines TRBV12-3 or TRBV12-4 with TRBJ2-3, with TRBD2 matching 9 bases. This CDR3 has 14 amino acids. Trimming at V came to 5 bases and at J to 2 bases, leaving 2 bases not matched to a gene.

This chain links TRBV3-1 with TRBJ1-2; D remains ambiguous. Trimming removed 0 bases from V and 2 bases from J, with 7 bases in between. CDR3 length: 14 amino acids. Germline CDR1 LGHDT, CDR2 YNNKEL (reference sequence). The CDR3 nucleotides are TGTGCCAGCAGCCAAGAGACACCGAACTATGGCTACACCTTC. This gives the protein CASSQETPNYGYTF.

This clonotype was seen repeatedly, ten times or more. The chain has TRBV9 and TRBJ1-6; TRBD1 might be the D (6 bases). V lost 0 bases to trimming and J lost 0 bases, with 22 bases between them. The CDR3 sequence is 21 residues long. Germline lookup yields CDR1 SGDLS and CDR2 YYNGEE. CDR3 residues: CASSVEPLRGGLSSYNSPLHF. DNA of the CDR3: TGTGCCAGCAGCGTAGAGCCCCTAAGGGGGGGACTCAGCTCCTATAATTCACCCCTCCACTTT.

This clonotype was picked up a small number of times. The V call is TRBV18, the J call TRBJ1-5; D is unclear. CDR1 is KGHSH, CDR2 LQKENI, per germline. CDR3 size: 15 residues. Trimming pared 8 bases from V and 0 bases from J, leaving 14 bases between. The CDR3 DNA reads as TGTGCCAGCAGCCCCCTGGGTGATAGCAATCAGCCCCAGCATTTT. As protein: CASSPLGDSNQPQHF.

This clonotype was counted many times. V usage is TRBV5-1 and J usage is TRBJ2-3; no clear D gene. CDR1 and CDR2 (germline): SGHRS, YFSETQ. This CDR3 comprises 15 residues. Trimming stripped 4 bases from V and 4 bases from J, with 16 bases between. The CDR3 reads CASSPIGSIADTQYF. Here the CDR3 DNA reads TGCGCCAGCAGCCCCATTGGTAGCATAGCAGATACGCAGTATTTT.

The rearrangement joins TRBV20-1 to TRBJ2-1, with a tentative D call TRBD2 (5 bases). Germline-derived CDR1 and CDR2 are DFQATT and SNEGSKA (reference sequence). The length of the CDR3 is 15 residues. Trimming cost V 5 bases and J 2 bases, with 16 bases left between them. CDR3 bases: TGCAGTGCTCCCCCCCGGGGAGTGACCTACAATGAGCAGTTCTTC. Translation: CSAPPRGVTYNEQFF.

V is TRBV20-1 and J is TRBJ2-1, with 7 nucleotides matching TRBD2. CDR1 DFQATT and CDR2 SNEGSKA come from the germline V gene (reference sequence). J gave up 6 bases and V 1 base, and 12 bases lay outside the gene matches. This CDR3 is built from 16 residues. The CDR3: CSARGVRSGDRNEQFF. The CDR3 DNA follows: TGCAGTGCTAGAGGGGTCAGGAGCGGGGACCGCAATGAGCAGTTCTTC.

The J gene is TRBJ1-3, the V gene TRBV10-3; D not resolved. CDR1 is ENHRY and CDR2 is SYGVKD in the germline V gene. V was pared by 7 bases and J by 2 bases, with 9 bases between. This CDR3 has 13 amino acids. CDR3 region: CAIITEAGNTIYF. DNA of the CDR3: TGTGCCATCATAACTGAGGCTGGAAACACCATATATTTT.

The chain uses TRBV2 and TRBJ2-1; D is possibly TRBD2 (6 bases). This CDR3 region has 15 residues. V lost 1 base and J lost 0, with 7 bases in between. CDR1 and CDR2 from the germline V gene are SNHLY and FYNNEI. CDR3: CASSEGRGSYNEQFF. The CDR3 DNA reads TGTGCCAGCAGTGAAGGGAGGGGCTCCTACAATGAGCAGTTCTTC. The full variable domain, completed using reference TRBV2 and TRBJ2-1, is EPEVTQTPSHQVTQMGQEVILRCVPISNHLYFYWYRQILGQKVEFLVSFYNNEISEKSEIFDDQFSVERPDGSNFTLKIRSTKLEDSAMYFCASSEGRGSYNEQFFGPGTRLTVL.

V and J are TRBV7-9 and TRBJ2-2; 7 nucleotides match TRBD1. The germline V gene has CDR1 SEHNR and CDR2 FQNEAQ (reference sequence). J lost 7 bases, V lost 2 bases, and 4 bases had no gene match. The CDR3 runs 14 residues. The CDR3 coding sequence is TGTGCCAGCAGCTTAATACAGGGGATCGGGGAGCTGTTTTTT. Its translation: CASSLIQGIGELFF.

The chain recombines TRBV12-5 with TRBJ2-7; TRBD2 aligns across 9 bases. The CDR3 length is 14 residues. Trimming at V came to 4 bases and at J to 7 bases, leaving 8 bases not matched to a gene. Per germline, CDR1 LGHNT and CDR2 FRNRAP. CDR3 residues: CASGSIAGVGEQYF. CDR3 nucleotides: TGTGCTAGTGGTTCGATAGCGGGAGTGGGTGAGCAGTACTTC.

At least ten counts were recorded for this clonotype. V usage is TRBV6-1 and J usage is TRBJ1-2; D call uncertain. Germline CDR1 reads MNHNS; CDR2 reads SASEGT. The V and J ends lost 2 bases and 4 bases respectively, with 14 bases between them. This CDR3 is built from 15 residues. CDR3 region: CASSERGFDTYGYTF. For the CDR3, the DNA is TGTGCCAGCAGTGAACGGGGATTTGATACCTATGGCTACACCTTC.

The chain carries TRBV7-6 and TRBJ2-1, with D maybe TRBD2 (6 bases). This CDR3 spans 18 amino acids. V was clipped by 1 base and J by 0 bases, with 16 bases between them. CDR1 and CDR2 (germline): SGHVS, FNYEAQ. In nucleotides, the CDR3 is TGTGCCAGCAGCTTAGTTTATCCCGGGAGAGGCTCCTACAATGAGCAGTTCTTC. This gives the protein CASSLVYPGRGSYNEQFF.

This clonotype has only a few counts. V is TRBV9 and J is TRBJ2-3; D ambiguous. The CDR3 has 13 residues. CDR1 is SGDLS, CDR2 YYNGEE, per germline. With 1 base removed from V and 3 bases from J, the gap between germline ends came to 6 bases. The CDR3 nucleotides read TGTGCCAGCAGCGTATCCCCGACAGATACGCAGTATTTT. This sequence encodes CASSVSPTDTQYF.